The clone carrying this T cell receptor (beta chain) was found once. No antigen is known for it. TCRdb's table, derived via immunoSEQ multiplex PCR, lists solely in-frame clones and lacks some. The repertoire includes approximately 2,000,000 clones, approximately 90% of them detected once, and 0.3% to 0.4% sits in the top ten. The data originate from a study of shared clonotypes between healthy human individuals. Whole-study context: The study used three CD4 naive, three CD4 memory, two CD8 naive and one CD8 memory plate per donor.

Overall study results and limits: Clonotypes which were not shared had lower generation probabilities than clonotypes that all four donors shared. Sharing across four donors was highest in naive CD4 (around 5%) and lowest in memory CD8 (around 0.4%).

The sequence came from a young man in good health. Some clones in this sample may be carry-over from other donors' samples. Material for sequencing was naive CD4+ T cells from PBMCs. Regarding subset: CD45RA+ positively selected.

The CDR3 sequence: CASSLARLAGVGEQYF. The CDR3 DNA sequence: TGTGCCAGCAGCCTGGCCAGACTAGCGGGAGTGGGGGAGCAGTACTTC. The chain employs TRBV5-6 and TRBJ2-7; TRBD2 agrees at 12 bases. The CDR3 has 16 residues. Germline V gives CDR1 SGHDT, CDR2 YYEEEE. With V trimmed by 4 bases and J by 7 bases, 12 bases remained unmatched.